Shown below are 5 T cell receptor beta chains from a single sample sequenced in a study of patients and donors after allogeneic stem cell transplantation. TCRdb reanalysed the RT-PCR reads using MiXCR and keeps one entry per CDR3 protein. Found here are over 30,000 distinct CDR3 sequences, about 37% of them singletons; the top ten hold less than 85%. The specimen was blood, either unsorted or a sorted T cell fraction (not recorded which). The receptors were sampled from a human donor who was either an allogeneic HSCT recipient or a stem cell or donor lymphocyte infusion donor (not recorded which). It is not recorded whose cells these are; they may come from a transplant donor.

This clonotype was seen more than once but under ten times. V usage is TRBV4-3 and J usage is TRBJ2-3; 8 nucleotides line up with TRBD2. Trimming took 1 base from V and 1 from J; bases not matched to a gene: 4. The CDR3 has 16 residues. CDR1 LGHNA and CDR2 YSLEER come from the germline V gene. The CDR3 DNA reads as TGCGCCAGCAGCCAAGTTACTAGCGGAGGCACAGATACGCAGTATTTT. Residues: CASSQVTSGGTDTQYF.

In this sample, this clonotype turned up once. The rearrangement links TRBV6-5 to TRBJ1-5; 7 nucleotides align to TRBD1. Germline CDR1 is MNHEY and CDR2 is SVGAGI. CDR3 length: 15 amino acids. J was trimmed by 1 base and V by 7 bases; bases with no gene match: 7. The DNA of the CDR3 is TGTGCCAGCAAACCGACAGGGCTAAGCAATCAGCCCCAGCATTTT. Residues: CASKPTGLSNQPQHF.

The chain links TRBV7-9 to TRBJ2-2; weak D call: TRBD2 (6 bases). Germline CDR1 SEHNR, CDR2 FQNEAQ (reference sequence). The CDR3 consists of 16 residues. V was pared by 4 bases and J by 6 bases, with 18 bases between. CDR3: CASSWDSLNLPGELFF. CDR3 DNA: TGTGCCAGCAGCTGGGACTCCCTAAACCTTCCCGGGGAGCTGTTTTTT.

The V gene is TRBV4-1, the J gene TRBJ1-2; 7 bases fit TRBD1. Germline loops: CDR1 MGHRA, CDR2 YSYEKL. This CDR3 has 16 amino acids. The trim removed 1 base at V and 7 bases at J, leaving 12 bases unmatched. The CDR3: CASSQGRTGPKAGYTF. As DNA, the CDR3 is TGCGCCAGCAGCCAAGGAAGGACAGGTCCCAAGGCTGGCTACACCTTC.

The chain uses TRBV5-5 and TRBJ2-5, with 7 nucleotides matching TRBD1. Germline CDR1 is SGHKS and CDR2 is YYEKEE (reference sequence). Trimming at V came to 4 bases and at J to 3 bases, leaving 3 bases not matched to a gene. The CDR3 is 13 amino acids. CDR3: CASSRTGEETQYF. The DNA for the CDR3 is TGTGCCAGCAGCCGGACAGGAGAAGAGACCCAGTACTTC.